This TCR beta chain originates from a study of cytomegalovirus exposure and HLA in healthy donors. Trimming removed 2 bases from V and 0 bases from J, with 11 bases in between. The CDR3 consists of 16 residues. Per germline, CDR1 MNHEY and CDR2 SVGAGI. The PCR used 60 Vbeta and 13 Jbeta primers. The assay was immunoSEQ multiplex PCR, and TCRdb's table has in-frame clones only and misses some. The sample has 200,000 to 250,000 clones; approximately 82% are singletons. This sequence joins TRBV6-5 and TRBJ2-1, with D possibly being TRBD2 (5 bases). The clonotype comes from a woman aged 35 to 49 in good health and CMV-seronegative. The sample taken for sequencing was PBMCs. CDR3 in DNA: TGTGCCAGCAGTTACGGAGGCCTAAGCTCCTACAATGAGCAGTTCTTC. Its protein product is CASSYGGLSSYNEQFF.